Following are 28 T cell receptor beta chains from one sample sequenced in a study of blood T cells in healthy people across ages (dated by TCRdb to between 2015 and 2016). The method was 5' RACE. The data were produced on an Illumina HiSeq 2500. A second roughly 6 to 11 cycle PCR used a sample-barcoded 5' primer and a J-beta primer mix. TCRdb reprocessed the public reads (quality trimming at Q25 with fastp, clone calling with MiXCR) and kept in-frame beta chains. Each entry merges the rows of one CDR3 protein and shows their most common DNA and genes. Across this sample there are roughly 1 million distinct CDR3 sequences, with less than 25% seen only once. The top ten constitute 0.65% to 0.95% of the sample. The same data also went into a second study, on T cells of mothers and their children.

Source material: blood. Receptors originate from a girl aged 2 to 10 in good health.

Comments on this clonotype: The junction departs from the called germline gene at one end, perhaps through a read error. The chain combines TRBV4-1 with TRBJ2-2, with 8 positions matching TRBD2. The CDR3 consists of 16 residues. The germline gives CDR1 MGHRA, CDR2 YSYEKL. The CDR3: CDSSPPNSGSTGELFF. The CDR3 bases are TGCGACAGCAGCCCCCCTAACAGCGGGAGCACCGGGGAGCTGTTTTTT.

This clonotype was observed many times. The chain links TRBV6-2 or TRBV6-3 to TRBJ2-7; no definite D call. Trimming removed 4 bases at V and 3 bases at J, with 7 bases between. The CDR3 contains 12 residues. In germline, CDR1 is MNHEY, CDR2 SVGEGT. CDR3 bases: TGTGCCAGCAGTTCTCGAGTCTACGAGCAGTACTTC. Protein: CASSSRVYEQYF.

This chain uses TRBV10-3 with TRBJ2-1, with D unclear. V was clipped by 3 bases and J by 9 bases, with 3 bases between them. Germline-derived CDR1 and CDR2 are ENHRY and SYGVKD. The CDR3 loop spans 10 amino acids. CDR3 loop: CAISDGEQFF. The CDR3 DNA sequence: TGTGCCATCAGTGACGGTGAGCAGTTCTTC.

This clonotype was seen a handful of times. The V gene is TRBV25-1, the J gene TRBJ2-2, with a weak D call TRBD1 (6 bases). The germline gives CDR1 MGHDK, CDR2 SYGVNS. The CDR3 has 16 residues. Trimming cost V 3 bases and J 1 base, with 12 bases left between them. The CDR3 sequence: CASSDLKTGNTGELFF. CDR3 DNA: TGTGCCAGCAGTGACCTAAAGACAGGGAACACCGGGGAGCTGTTTTTT.

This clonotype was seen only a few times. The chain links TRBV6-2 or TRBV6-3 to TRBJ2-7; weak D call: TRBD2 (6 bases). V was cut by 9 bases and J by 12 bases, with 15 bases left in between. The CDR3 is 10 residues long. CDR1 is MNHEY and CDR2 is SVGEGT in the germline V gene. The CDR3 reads CARPTGTVYF. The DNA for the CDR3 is TGTGCCAGACCGACGGGGACTGTGTACTTC.

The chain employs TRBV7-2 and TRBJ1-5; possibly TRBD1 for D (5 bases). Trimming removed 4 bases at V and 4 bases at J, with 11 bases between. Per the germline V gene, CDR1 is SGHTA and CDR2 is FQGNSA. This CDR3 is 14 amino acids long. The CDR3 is CASSSAGGNQPQHF. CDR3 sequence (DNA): TGTGCCAGCAGCTCCGCCGGGGGAAATCAGCCCCAGCATTTT.

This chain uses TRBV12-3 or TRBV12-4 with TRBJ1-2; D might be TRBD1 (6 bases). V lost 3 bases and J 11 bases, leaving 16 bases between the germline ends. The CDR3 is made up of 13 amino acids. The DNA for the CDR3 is TGTGCCAGCAGTTTCGAACAGGGACTGGGTTACACCTTC. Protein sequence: CASSFEQGLGYTF.

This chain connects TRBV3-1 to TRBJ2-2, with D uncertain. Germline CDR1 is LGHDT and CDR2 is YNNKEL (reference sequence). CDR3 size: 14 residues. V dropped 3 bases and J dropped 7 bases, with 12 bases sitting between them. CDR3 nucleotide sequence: TGTGCCAGCAGCCAGCACCACCAGGTCGGGGAGCTGTTTTTT. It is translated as CASSQHHQVGELFF.

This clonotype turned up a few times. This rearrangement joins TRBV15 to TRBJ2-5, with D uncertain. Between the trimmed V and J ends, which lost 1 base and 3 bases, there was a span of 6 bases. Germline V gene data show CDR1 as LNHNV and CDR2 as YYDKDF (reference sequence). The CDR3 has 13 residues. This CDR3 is CATSRVEEETQYF. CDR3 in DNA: TGTGCCACCAGCAGAGTGGAAGAAGAGACCCAGTACTTC.

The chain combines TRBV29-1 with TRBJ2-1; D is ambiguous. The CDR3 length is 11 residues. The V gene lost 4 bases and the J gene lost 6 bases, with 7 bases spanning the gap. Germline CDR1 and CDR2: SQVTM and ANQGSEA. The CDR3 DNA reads TGCAGCGTTGTGGCAGTCAATGAGCAGTTCTTC. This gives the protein CSVVAVNEQFF.

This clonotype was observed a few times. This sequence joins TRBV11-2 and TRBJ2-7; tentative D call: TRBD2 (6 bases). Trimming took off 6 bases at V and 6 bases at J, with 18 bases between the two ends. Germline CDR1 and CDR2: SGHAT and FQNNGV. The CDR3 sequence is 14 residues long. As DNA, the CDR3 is TGTGCCAGCAGACGGGCGGGGTTTCGTCGCGAGCAGTACTTC. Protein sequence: CASRRAGFRREQYF.

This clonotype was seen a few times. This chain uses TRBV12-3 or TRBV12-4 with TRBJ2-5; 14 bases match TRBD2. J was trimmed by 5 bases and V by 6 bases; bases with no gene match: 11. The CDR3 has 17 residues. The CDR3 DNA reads TGTGCCAGCAGCTCCGGGACTAGCGGGGGCTCGGGGGAGACCCAGTACTTC. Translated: CASSSGTSGGSGETQYF.

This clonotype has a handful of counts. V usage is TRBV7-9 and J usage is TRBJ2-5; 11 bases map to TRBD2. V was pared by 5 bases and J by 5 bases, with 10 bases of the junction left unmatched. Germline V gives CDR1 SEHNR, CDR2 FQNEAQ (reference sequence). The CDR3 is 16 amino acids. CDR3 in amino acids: CASSVQLAGVGETQYF. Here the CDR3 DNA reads TGTGCCAGCAGCGTTCAACTAGCGGGAGTAGGGGAGACCCAGTACTTC.

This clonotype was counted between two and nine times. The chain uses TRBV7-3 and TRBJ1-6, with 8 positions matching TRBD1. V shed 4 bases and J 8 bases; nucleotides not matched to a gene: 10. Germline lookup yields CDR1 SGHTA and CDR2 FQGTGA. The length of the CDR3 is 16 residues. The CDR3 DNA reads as TGTGCCAGCAGCTCACAAGTCAGGGGGCGTGATTCACCCCTCCACTTT. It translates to CASSSQVRGRDSPLHF.

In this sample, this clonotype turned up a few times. CDR3 sequence reads: CASTHSGSAKNIQYF. The DNA for the CDR3 is TGTGCCAGCACCCATAGCGGGAGTGCCAAAAACATTCAGTACTTC. The chain employs TRBV28 and TRBJ2-4, with 9 bases matching TRBD2. With 7 bases clipped from V and 1 base from J, the junction kept 5 bases outside the gene matches. Germline CDR1 MDHEN, CDR2 SYDVKM. This CDR3 contains 15 residues.

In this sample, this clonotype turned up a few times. CDR3 in DNA: TGTGCCAGCAGTTCTGGAGTATCGGGCACCGGGGAGCTGTTTTTT. It is translated as CASSSGVSGTGELFF. The chain employs TRBV27 and TRBJ2-2; D call uncertain. Germline V CDR1 and CDR2: MNHEY, SMNVEV (reference sequence). Trimming removed 4 bases from V and 4 bases from J, with 13 bases in between. This CDR3 comprises 15 residues.

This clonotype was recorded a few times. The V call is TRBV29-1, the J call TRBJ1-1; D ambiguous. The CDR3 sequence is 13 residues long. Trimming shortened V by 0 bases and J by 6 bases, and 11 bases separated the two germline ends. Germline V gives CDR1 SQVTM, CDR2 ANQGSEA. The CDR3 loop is CSVEDPLDPEAFF. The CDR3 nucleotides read TGCAGCGTTGAAGATCCTCTGGATCCTGAAGCTTTCTTT.

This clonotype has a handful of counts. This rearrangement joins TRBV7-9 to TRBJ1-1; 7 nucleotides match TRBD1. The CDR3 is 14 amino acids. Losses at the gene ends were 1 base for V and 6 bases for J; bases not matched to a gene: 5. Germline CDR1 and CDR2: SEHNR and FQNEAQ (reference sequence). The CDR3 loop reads CASSLEGAGAEAFF. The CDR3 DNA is TGTGCCAGCAGCTTAGAGGGGGCCGGGGCTGAAGCTTTCTTT.

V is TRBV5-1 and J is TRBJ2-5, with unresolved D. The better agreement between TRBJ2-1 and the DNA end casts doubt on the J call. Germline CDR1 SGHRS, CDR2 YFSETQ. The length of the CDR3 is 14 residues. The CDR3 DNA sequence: TGCGCCAGCAGGGATCCCTTAAGGGCCTTTGAGCAGTTCTTC. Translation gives CASRDPLRAFEQFF.

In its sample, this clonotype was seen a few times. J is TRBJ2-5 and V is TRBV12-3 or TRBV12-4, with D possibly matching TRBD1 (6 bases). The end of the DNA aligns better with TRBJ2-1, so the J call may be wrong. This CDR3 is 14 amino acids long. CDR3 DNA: TGTGCCAGCAGTTTTGAGGGGGCCTACAATGAGCAGTTCTTC. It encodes CASSFEGAYNEQFF.

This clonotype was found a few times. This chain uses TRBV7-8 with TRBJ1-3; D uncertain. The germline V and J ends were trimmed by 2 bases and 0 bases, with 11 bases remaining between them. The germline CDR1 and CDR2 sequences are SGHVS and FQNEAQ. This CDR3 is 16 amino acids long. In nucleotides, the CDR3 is TGTGCCAGCAGCTTATTTGGAGGGAGCTCTGGAAACACCATATATTTT. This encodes CASSLFGGSSGNTIYF.

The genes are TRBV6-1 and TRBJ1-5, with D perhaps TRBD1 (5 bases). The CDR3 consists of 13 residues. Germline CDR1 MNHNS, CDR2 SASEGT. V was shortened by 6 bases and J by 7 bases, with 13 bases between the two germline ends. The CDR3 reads CASSVTAEQPQHF. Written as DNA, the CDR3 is TGTGCCAGCAGCGTGACAGCCGAACAGCCCCAGCATTTT.

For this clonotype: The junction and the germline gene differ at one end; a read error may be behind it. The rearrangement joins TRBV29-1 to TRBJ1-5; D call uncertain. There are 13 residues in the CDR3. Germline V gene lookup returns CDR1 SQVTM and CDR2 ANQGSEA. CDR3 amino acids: CSFSTGNNQLQHF. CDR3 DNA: TGCAGCTTCTCAACCGGGAATAATCAGCTCCAGCATTTT.

DNA for the CDR3: TGTGCCAGCAGCTTAGATCTAGCGGGGTACCAAGAGACCCAGTACTTC. Its translation: CASSLDLAGYQETQYF. The chain carries TRBV11-2 and TRBJ2-5; 9 bases fit TRBD2. The V and J ends lost 0 bases and 0 bases, in that order; junction bases with no gene match: 2. CDR1 is SGHAT and CDR2 is FQNNGV in the germline V gene. The CDR3 has 16 amino acids.

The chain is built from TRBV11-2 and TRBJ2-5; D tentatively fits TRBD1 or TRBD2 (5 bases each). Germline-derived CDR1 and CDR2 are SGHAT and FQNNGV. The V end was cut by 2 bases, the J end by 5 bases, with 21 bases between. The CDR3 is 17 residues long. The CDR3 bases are TGTGCCAGCAGCTTACTATTGAGGCAGGGTAGGAGGGAGACCCAGTACTTC. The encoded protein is CASSLLLRQGRRETQYF.

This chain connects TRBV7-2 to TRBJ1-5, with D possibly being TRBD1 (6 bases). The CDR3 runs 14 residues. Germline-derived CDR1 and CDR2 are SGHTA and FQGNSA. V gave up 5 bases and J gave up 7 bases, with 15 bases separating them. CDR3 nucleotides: TGTGCCAGCAGCATTAATGGGGGGGCGCAGCCCCAGCATTTT. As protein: CASSINGGAQPQHF.

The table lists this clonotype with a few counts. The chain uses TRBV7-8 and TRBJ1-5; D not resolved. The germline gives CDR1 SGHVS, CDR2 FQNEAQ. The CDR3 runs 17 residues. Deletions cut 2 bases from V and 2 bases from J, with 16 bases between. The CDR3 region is CASSLLRGDIGNQPQHF. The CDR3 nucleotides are TGTGCCAGCAGCTTATTGCGGGGAGACATTGGCAATCAGCCCCAGCATTTT. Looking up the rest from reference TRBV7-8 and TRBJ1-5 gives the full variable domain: GAGVSQSPRYKVAKRGQDVALRCDPISGHVSLFWYQQALGQGPEFLTYFQNEAQLDKSGLPSDRFFAERPEGSVSTLKIQRTQQEDSAVYLCASSLLRGDIGNQPQHFGDGTRLSIL.

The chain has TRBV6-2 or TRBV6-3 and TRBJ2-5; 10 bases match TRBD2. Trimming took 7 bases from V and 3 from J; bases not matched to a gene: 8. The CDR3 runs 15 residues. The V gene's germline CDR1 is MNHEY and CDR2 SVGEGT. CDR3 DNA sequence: TGTGCCAGCACCTTCGGACTAGCGGCTAAAGAGACCCAGTACTTC. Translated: CASTFGLAAKETQYF.